Only a few counts were recorded for the clone carrying this TCR beta chain. Its target is not known. The CDR3 contains 15 residues. CDR1 is SQVTM, CDR2 ANQGSEA, per germline. J gave up 3 bases and V 6 bases, and 11 bases lay outside the gene matches. These data belong to a study of response to subunit inactivated influenza vaccine. Study results and limitations: Each seasonal influenza vaccination, the authors suggested, recruits few new T cells.

A single record per CDR3 protein comes from TCRdb applying MiXCR to the RT-PCR reads. The data hold 450,000 to 700,000 distinct CDR3 sequences, with around 13% observed a single time. The sequence derives from a middle-aged man who received an inactivated influenza vaccine. The sequences come from PBMCs from blood, collected roughly 13 days after vaccination. The chain combines TRBV29-1 with TRBJ2-3, with TRBD2 matching over 8 bases. This chain's CDR3 is CSVTAAGGGTDTQYF. Written as DNA, the CDR3 is TGCAGCGTGACCGCTGCGGGGGGAGGTACAGATACGCAGTATTTT.